A selection of T cell receptor beta chains follows, all from one sample in a study of cytomegalovirus exposure and HLA in healthy donors. Clones were read by immunoSEQ multiplex PCR, and TCRdb kept only the in-frame ones, dropping some. This sample's table has approximately 30,000 clones. The sequencing input was PBMCs. These TCRs come from a man aged 40-55 years in good health and CMV-seronegative. Both conserved end residues are trimmed from each CDR3. The order of the fields is J gene, V gene, CDR3 protein.

>TRBJ1-1|TRBV18
ASSRETGGTEAF
>TRBJ1-3|TRBV6-5
ASSYFPLSGNTIY
>TRBJ1-1|TRBV18
ASSPRRENTEAF
>TRBJ1-5|TRBV7-8
ASSRRGLQPQH
>TRBJ2-1|TRBV12-5
ASGWAPTGTGSYNEQF
>TRBJ1-2|TRBV20-1
SASAGGSYT
>TRBJ2-3|TRBV4-2
ASSQDSGGTTDTQY
>TRBJ2-5|TRBV11-3
ASSLRSRQETQY
>TRBJ2-1|TRBV14
ASSQDARGGGRYNEQF
>TRBJ2-1|TRBV29-1
SAQEGDNEQF
>TRBJ2-1|TRBV6-1
ASSEVLGTSGRGEQF
>TRBJ1-1|TRBV7-6
ASSLAGTVLNTEAF
>TRBJ2-1|TRBV4-2
ASSQEGGSYNEQF
>TRBJ1-3|TRBV30
AWSPGNTIY
>TRBJ2-7|TRBV30
AWNRGPSYEQY
>TRBJ1-1|TRBV29-1
SVEGRSGADLGEAF
>TRBJ2-7|TRBV6-5
ASSYRTGGTGEQY
>TRBJ1-4|TRBV30
AWSVSFEKLF
>TRBJ1-5|TRBV29-1
SVLPGFNQPQH
>TRBJ2-1|TRBV30
AWRGTGFSYNEQF
>TRBJ2-3|TRBV28
ASIAAGLDTQY
>TRBJ1-2|TRBV15
ATSSGTGVTYGYT
>TRBJ2-3|TRBV5-5
ASSNRDYTDTQY
>TRBJ1-3|TRBV7-9
ASSLQGASGNTIY
>TRBJ1-5|TRBV29-1
SVQGENQPQH
>TRBJ2-3|TRBV30
AWSVAGAPDTQY
>TRBJ1-2|TRBV19
ASRGAVLTGGYT
>TRBJ2-1|TRBV7-7
ASSLLAGGSYNEQF
>TRBJ1-1|TRBV7-3
ASSPTGLNTEAF
>TRBJ2-7|TRBV5-1
ASSPPSALAYEQY
>TRBJ2-3|TRBV7-2
ASSLIRESTDTQY
>TRBJ2-5|TRBV29-1
SVRRTSGSEETQY
>TRBJ2-3|TRBV6-4
ASRPCLGRTGTDTQY
>TRBJ2-1|TRBV19
ASSTRPGLAELGEQF
>TRBJ1-2|TRBV29-1
SVEGGGAMSLGYGYT
>TRBJ2-2|TRBV5-1
ASETGDTGELF
>TRBJ2-7|TRBV29-1
SVAGVYYEQY
>TRBJ1-5|TRBV30
AWSEGTGAQPQH
>TRBJ1-1|TRBV30
AWSFSGAVGAF
>TRBJ1-2|TRBV4-2
ASSVTGGYT
>TRBJ1-1|TRBV5-4
ASSPRVGTEAF